One sample yielded the 14 T cell receptor beta chains listed below, sequenced in a study of cytomegalovirus exposure and HLA in healthy donors. The PCR employed 60 Vbeta primers together with 13 Jbeta primers. Method: immunoSEQ multiplex PCR; TCRdb's copy keeps in-frame clones and lacks some. In the table there are some 56,000 clones, roughly 50% of which are singletons. Material for sequencing was PBMCs. The source is a human donor in good health.

This clone was counted only a few times. V gene TRBV6-1 combines with J gene TRBJ2-7; 11 nucleotides agree with TRBD1. There are 13 residues in the CDR3. The germline V gene has CDR1 MNHNS and CDR2 SASEGT. Trimming removed 6 bases from V and 3 bases from J; junction bases left unmatched: 1. In DNA form, the CDR3 reads TGTGCCAGCAGGGGGACAGGGGGCTACGAGCAGTACTTC. This sequence encodes CASRGTGGYEQYF.

V gene TRBV5-1 combines with J gene TRBJ1-2, with D possibly being TRBD1 (5 bases). V dropped 0 bases and J dropped 2 bases, with 5 bases sitting between them. Germline V gene data show CDR1 as SGHRS and CDR2 as YFSETQ. The CDR3 consists of 13 residues. In DNA, the CDR3 is TGCGCCAGCAGCTTGGGGGGCAACTATGGCTACACCTTC. This encodes CASSLGGNYGYTF.

The chain has TRBV28 and TRBJ1-2; TRBD1 matches at 10 bases. Germline V gene sequence: CDR1 MDHEN, CDR2 SYDVKM. V dropped 7 bases and J dropped 6; count of bases not matched to a gene: 11. The CDR3 spans 15 residues. As DNA, the CDR3 is TGTGCCAGCACCCTCCGGGACAGGGGAGGAAATGGCTACACCTTC. Encoded protein: CASTLRDRGGNGYTF.

The sample holds a few counts of this clone. The rearrangement links TRBV10-3 to TRBJ2-7, with a weak D call TRBD1 (6 bases). This CDR3 is built from 13 residues. Between the trimmed V and J ends, which lost 8 bases and 5 bases, there was a span of 16 bases. Germline lookup yields CDR1 ENHRY and CDR2 SYGVKD. The CDR3 spells CAIRTADSHEQYF. The DNA of the CDR3 is TGTGCCATCCGTACTGCGGACAGCCACGAGCAGTACTTC.

V gene TRBV7-2 combines with J gene TRBJ2-1; possibly TRBD2 for D (7 bases). V gave up 4 bases and J gave up 7 bases, with 17 bases separating them. Germline V gene sequence: CDR1 SGHTA, CDR2 FQGNSA. This CDR3 has 15 amino acids. The DNA of the CDR3 is TGTGCCAGCAGCTGGGGGGGGCCAAACCGAAATGAGCAGTTCTTC. Its translation is CASSWGGPNRNEQFF.

V usage is TRBV9 and J usage is TRBJ2-1; 13 bases are shared with TRBD2. The ends lost 0 bases at V and 7 bases at J; junction bases unmatched: 4. The length of the CDR3 is 16 residues. CDR1 and CDR2 (germline): SGDLS, YYNGEE. CDR3 amino acids: CASSVALLAGGNEQFF. The CDR3 DNA is TGTGCCAGCAGCGTAGCTCTACTAGCGGGGGGGAATGAGCAGTTCTTC. Combining the CDR3 with reference TRBV9 and TRBJ2-1 gives the whole variable domain DSGVTQTPKHLITATGQRVTLRCSPRSGDLSVYWYQQSLDQGLQFLIQYYNGEERAKGNILERFSAQQFPDLHSELNLSSLELGDSALYFCASSVALLAGGNEQFFGPGTRLTVL.

This rearrangement joins TRBV29-1 to TRBJ2-7; possibly TRBD1 for D (6 bases). The V and J ends lost 4 bases and 0 bases respectively, with 10 bases between them. Germline CDR1 and CDR2: SQVTM and ANQGSEA. The CDR3 is 13 residues long. The DNA of the CDR3 is TGCAGCGTTGTGGTACAGGGCTCCTACGAGCAGTACTTC. Translated: CSVVVQGSYEQYF.

This chain connects TRBV5-8 to TRBJ2-7; 7 nucleotides align to TRBD1. The CDR3 has 13 residues. The junction had 2 bases not matched to a gene; V was cut back by 4 bases and J by 1 base. The germline CDR1 and CDR2 sequences are SGHTS and YDEGEE. CDR3 loop: CASSRTGSYEQYF. In DNA form, the CDR3 reads TGTGCCAGCAGCCGGACAGGTTCCTACGAGCAGTACTTC.

The chain recombines TRBV11-2 with TRBJ2-1; possibly TRBD2 for D (7 bases). Looked up from germline, CDR1 is SGHAT and CDR2 is FQNNGV. V was trimmed by 4 bases and J by 2 bases, leaving 21 bases between them. The CDR3 has 18 residues. The CDR3 region is CASSSSGLRGGTYNEQFF. DNA for the CDR3: TGTGCCAGCAGCTCATCTGGGCTTAGGGGGGGGACCTACAATGAGCAGTTCTTC.

Here the CDR3 reads CASSSPTGAMAEKLFF. Here the CDR3 DNA reads TGTGCCAGCAGTTCCCCGACAGGGGCAATGGCTGAAAAACTGTTTTTT. The genes are TRBV27 and TRBJ1-4; TRBD1 agrees at 8 bases. This CDR3 has 16 residues. The germline CDR1 and CDR2 sequences are MNHEY and SMNVEV (reference sequence). V lost 4 bases and J lost 7; bases outside the gene matches: 11.

The chain joins TRBV19 to TRBJ1-6, with TRBD1 matching 7 bases. In germline, CDR1 is LNHDA, CDR2 SQIVND (reference sequence). This CDR3 region has 13 residues. V was pared by 7 bases and J by 7 bases, with 4 bases of the junction left unmatched. CDR3 nucleotides: TGTGCCAGTAACCTGGACAGGAATTCACCCCTCCACTTT. Protein product: CASNLDRNSPLHF. Full variable domain (missing parts from reference TRBV19 and TRBJ1-6): DGGITQSPKYLFRKEGQNVTLSCEQNLNHDAMYWYRQDPGQGLRLIYYSQIVNDFQKGDIAEGYSVSREKKESFPLTVTSAQKNPTAFYLCASNLDRNSPLHFGNGTRLTVT.

V and J are TRBV5-5 and TRBJ1-2; tentative D call: TRBD1 (6 bases). The CDR3 runs to 14 residues. Per germline, CDR1 SGHKS and CDR2 YYEKEE (reference sequence). V was pared by 1 base and J by 8 bases, with 15 bases between. This CDR3 reads CASSLQTGHGGYTF. CDR3 nucleotide sequence: TGTGCCAGCAGCTTGCAAACAGGGCATGGAGGCTACACCTTC.

The rearrangement joins TRBV30 to TRBJ1-4; TRBD1 aligns across 11 bases. Per germline, CDR1 GTSNPN and CDR2 SVGIG (reference sequence). The CDR3 has 14 amino acids. Losses at the gene ends were 5 bases for V and 7 bases for J; bases not matched to a gene: 6. CDR3 protein: CAWRTGGRGEKLFF. The CDR3 nucleotides are TGTGCCTGGCGGACAGGGGGCAGAGGTGAAAAACTGTTTTTT.

CDR3 bases: TGTGCCAGTAGTCGGCCTAGCGGAACCCCGGAGACCCAGTACTTC. It translates to CASSRPSGTPETQYF. The chain links TRBV19 to TRBJ2-5, with 7 bases identical to TRBD2. Per germline, CDR1 LNHDA and CDR2 SQIVND (reference sequence). The J segment lost 5 bases and the V segment lost 5 bases, leaving 11 bases of the junction unmatched. The CDR3 has 15 residues. Looking up the rest from reference TRBV19 and TRBJ2-5 gives the full variable domain: DGGITQSPKYLFRKEGQNVTLSCEQNLNHDAMYWYRQDPGQGLRLIYYSQIVNDFQKGDIAEGYSVSREKKESFPLTVTSAQKNPTAFYLCASSRPSGTPETQYFGPGTRLLVL.